This note documents a single T cell receptor (beta chain) sequence. The antigen is undetermined. This record belongs to a study of cytomegalovirus exposure and HLA in healthy donors. On the study more broadly: Some 85 million unique TCRs, all from HLA-typed donors, were included in an early release of the data. Study findings and constraints: In a later analysis, a genetic analysis reported fewer productive-TCR N-insertions in an Asian-associated ancestry cluster than the cohort average.

Germline CDR1 SGHRS, CDR2 YFSETQ. The CDR3 runs 15 residues. V was cut by 0 bases and J by 0 bases, with 7 bases left in between. Primers for the PCR totalled 60 Vbeta and 13 Jbeta. Produced via immunoSEQ multiplex PCR; TCRdb's table is partial and in-frame only. The sample lists under 120,000 clones; less than 80% were seen once. Material for sequencing was PBMCs. The source of this sequence is a man aged 30 to 39 in good health and CMV-seropositive. J is TRBJ1-3 and V is TRBV5-1; D might be TRBD1 (5 bases). The CDR3 region is CASSLDRTSGNTIYF. CDR3 bases: TGCGCCAGCAGCTTGGACAGGACCTCTGGAAACACCATATATTTT.